This TCR beta chain was profiled in a study of vaccination and CD4 T cells after COVID-19. Sequenced with the Oncomine TCR Beta short-read assay was DNA taken from cultured CD4+ T cells. MiXCR, applied by TCRdb to the PCR reads, yields one record per CDR3 protein. The data hold about 9,500 distinct CDR3 sequences, with around 50% observed a single time. The CDR3 length is 14 residues. With V trimmed by 3 bases and J by 1 base, 1 base remained unmatched. The germline V gene has CDR1 SEHNR and CDR2 FQNEAQ (reference sequence). As for this clonotype: Antigen: not known.

The treatment denotes: roughly 10-day PBMC culture with coronavirus spike peptide pools or control peptides (ViraFEST assay). Investigators obtained the unexposed donor's CD4+ T cells before the COVID-19 pandemic (2011-2018). The sample taken for sequencing was CD4+ T cells from blood, cultured in vitro. The chain employs TRBV7-9 and TRBJ1-1; the match to TRBD1 covers 8 bases. This TCR came from a human donor in good health. The CDR3 here is CASSFGQGNTEAFF. Written as DNA, the CDR3 is TGTGCCAGCAGCTTCGGACAGGGGAACACTGAAGCTTTCTTT.